The next 18 T cell receptor beta chains were all read from a single sample in a study of blood T cell repertoires in COVID-19 (dated by TCRdb to the early 2020s). Receptor libraries were prepared by the immunoSEQ multiplex PCR assay. As stored in TCRdb, this immuneACCESS dataset retains in-frame rearrangements with V and J assigned. A fraction of the clones does not appear; measured against another copy, unresolved V genes explain less than half of the discrepancy, and the remainder lacks a known reason. Across this sample there are approximately 200,000 clones, with roughly 83% seen only once. The ten biggest clones cover 2.5% to 3.5% of the sample. The sequenced material came from PBMCs or T cells enriched from blood (not recorded which). These receptors were taken from a woman between 25 and 40 years old who had recovered from COVID-19.

The chain couples TRBV5-6 to TRBJ2-3, with 9 bases that match TRBD1. Trimming removed 4 bases from V and 1 base from J; junction bases left unmatched: 4. There are 15 residues in the CDR3. CDR1 SGHDT and CDR2 YYEEEE come from the germline V gene. The CDR3 DNA follows: TGTGCCAGCAGCCGCCGGACAGGGGGCACAGATACGCAGTATTTT. This gives the protein CASSRRTGGTDTQYF.

The DNA for the CDR3 is TGTGCCAGCAGCTTATGGGCCCGCGGGGGTACGCAGTATTTT. It specifies CASSLWARGGTQYF. The gene calls are TRBV7-2 and TRBJ2-3; TRBD2 aligns across 7 bases. This CDR3 has 14 residues. V was pared by 2 bases and J by 8 bases, with 7 bases of the junction left unmatched. CDR1 and CDR2 from the germline V gene are SGHTA and FQGNSA.

J is TRBJ1-3 and V is TRBV10-2; D not certain. V was clipped by 2 bases and J by 0 bases, with 8 bases between them. The germline V gene has CDR1 WSHSY and CDR2 SAAADI. The CDR3 sequence is 15 residues long. Here the CDR3 reads CASSETASSGNTIYF. The CDR3 DNA is TGCGCCAGCAGTGAGACAGCCTCCTCTGGAAACACCATATATTTT.

The rearrangement joins TRBV6-5 to TRBJ2-7; 7 bases align to TRBD1. The junction had 10 bases not matched to a gene; V was cut back by 2 bases and J by 6 bases. The CDR3 runs 15 residues. Germline CDR1 reads MNHEY; CDR2 reads SVGAGI. CDR3 region: CASSYGGQPLIEQYF. The CDR3 DNA reads as TGTGCCAGCAGTTACGGGGGACAGCCACTCATCGAGCAGTACTTC.

CDR3 residues: CASSPRDSFSYEQYF. CDR3 bases: TGTGCCAGCAGTCCGCGGGACTCTTTCTCCTACGAGCAGTACTTC. The chain joins TRBV6-5 to TRBJ2-7, with a tentative D call TRBD2 (6 bases). CDR1 and CDR2 from the germline V gene are MNHEY and SVGAGI. This CDR3 spans 15 amino acids. V dropped 5 bases and J dropped 0 bases, with 14 bases sitting between them.

The chain joins TRBV18 to TRBJ1-1; 10 bases agree with TRBD1. The junction had 5 bases not matched to a gene; V was cut back by 6 bases and J by 4 bases. Looked up from germline, CDR1 is KGHSH and CDR2 is LQKENI. This CDR3 contains 14 residues. The CDR3 DNA follows: TGTGCCAGCTCGATGGGACAGGGGACCACTGAAGCTTTCTTT. This codes for CASSMGQGTTEAFF.

The chain carries TRBV19 and TRBJ2-1; the match to TRBD1 covers 10 bases. The length of the CDR3 is 16 residues. Germline CDR1 is LNHDA and CDR2 is SQIVND (reference sequence). The junction had 15 bases not matched to a gene; V was cut back by 9 bases and J by 7 bases. The CDR3 bases are TGTGCCAGCCTCCAGACAGGGGGCGTAATAAGTAATGAGCAGTTCTTC. This gives the protein CASLQTGGVISNEQFF. Together with reference TRBV19 and TRBJ2-1, the CDR3 gives the full variable domain: DGGITQSPKYLFRKEGQNVTLSCEQNLNHDAMYWYRQDPGQGLRLIYYSQIVNDFQKGDIAEGYSVSREKKESFPLTVTSAQKNPTAFYLCASLQTGGVISNEQFFGPGTRLTVL.

The rearrangement uses TRBV25-1 and TRBJ1-5; D possibly corresponds to TRBD1 (5 bases). CDR1 and CDR2 (germline): MGHDK, SYGVNS. V lost 1 base and J lost 1, with 11 bases in between. The CDR3 runs to 16 residues. The CDR3 spells CASSEWGEGSNQPQHF. As DNA, the CDR3 is TGTGCCAGCAGTGAATGGGGGGAGGGGAGCAATCAGCCCCAGCATTTT.

V usage is TRBV7-6 and J usage is TRBJ1-5; possibly TRBD1 for D (6 bases). Trimming took 3 bases from V and 0 from J, leaving 12 bases between them. The CDR3 has 16 residues. From germline, CDR1 is SGHVS and CDR2 FNYEAQ. The CDR3 loop is CASSLSGTSSNQPQHF. In nucleotides, the CDR3 is TGTGCCAGCAGCTTGTCCGGGACATCTAGCAATCAGCCCCAGCATTTT.

The rearrangement joins TRBV5-4 to TRBJ2-7; 8 positions agree with TRBD2. The germline V gene has CDR1 SGHNT and CDR2 YYREEE (reference sequence). V shed 4 bases and J 0 bases; nucleotides not matched to a gene: 9. CDR3 length equals 16 residues. Here the CDR3 reads CASSPPTSGVSYEQYF. In nucleotides, the CDR3 is TGTGCCAGCAGCCCTCCTACTAGCGGAGTCTCCTACGAGCAGTACTTC.

The chain links TRBV3-1 (or the pseudogene TRBV3-2) to TRBJ2-2; 8 bases fit TRBD1. V shed 1 base, J shed 1 base, and the junction held 2 bases outside the gene matches. The CDR3 length is 16 residues. Germline CDR1 reads LGHDT; CDR2 reads YNNKEL (reference sequence). The CDR3 protein is CASSQGTGLNTGELFF. As DNA, the CDR3 is TGTGCCAGCAGCCAAGGGACAGGGCTGAACACCGGGGAGCTGTTTTTT.

The rearrangement joins TRBV7-8 to TRBJ2-7, with TRBD2 identical over 9 bases. The CDR3 contains 16 residues. Trimming cost V 1 base and J 2 bases; bases outside gene matches: 6. The germline CDR1 and CDR2 sequences are SGHVS and FQNEAQ. CDR3 in DNA: TGTGCCAGCAGCTTAGTTACGGCTAGCGGGACCTACGAGCAGTACTTC. It is translated as CASSLVTASGTYEQYF. Complete variable domain (other parts from reference TRBV7-8 and TRBJ2-7): GAGVSQSPRYKVAKRGQDVALRCDPISGHVSLFWYQQALGQGPEFLTYFQNEAQLDKSGLPSDRFFAERPEGSVSTLKIQRTQQEDSAVYLCASSLVTASGTYEQYFGPGTRLTVT.

The table lists this clone with a few counts. The chain employs TRBV3-1 (or the pseudogene TRBV3-2) and TRBJ2-1; D is perhaps TRBD1 (7 bases). Germline CDR1 and CDR2: LGHDT and YNNKEL (reference sequence). Trimming left V 1 base short and J 9 bases short, with 16 bases between. CDR3 length: 15 amino acids. The CDR3 here is CASSQGPGAGGEQFF. The CDR3 nucleotides are TGTGCCAGCAGCCAAGGACCGGGGGCAGGGGGTGAGCAGTTCTTC.

This chain links TRBV28 with TRBJ1-1; a possible D gene is TRBD1 (5 bases). This CDR3 spans 15 amino acids. Trimming removed 2 bases at V and 1 base at J, with 11 bases between. Germline CDR1 is MDHEN and CDR2 is SYDVKM. The CDR3 nucleotides are TGTGCCAGCAGTTTAGGGTCAGGGTGGAACACTGAAGCTTTCTTT. It yields the protein CASSLGSGWNTEAFF.

J is TRBJ2-5 and V is TRBV9, with D perhaps matching TRBD1 (6 bases). V lost 3 bases and J lost 5, with 14 bases in between. CDR3 size: 14 residues. Germline lookup yields CDR1 SGDLS and CDR2 YYNGEE. CDR3 sequence reads: CASSAGDPRETQYF. Written as DNA, the CDR3 is TGTGCCAGCAGCGCAGGGGACCCCCGGGAGACCCAGTACTTC.

The chain recombines TRBV19 with TRBJ2-7; D might be TRBD1 (5 bases). The CDR3 has 15 residues. Germline-derived CDR1 and CDR2 are LNHDA and SQIVND (reference sequence). With 5 bases removed from V and 5 bases from J, the gap between germline ends came to 19 bases. The CDR3 bases are TGTGCCAGTAGTGGGCAGGGTGAAGTGAGGAACGAGCAGTACTTC. The encoded protein is CASSGQGEVRNEQYF.

The rearrangement joins TRBV5-5 to TRBJ2-2; 9 bases line up with TRBD1. CDR3 length: 19 amino acids. Germline V gives CDR1 SGHKS, CDR2 YYEKEE (reference sequence). Unmatched junction bases numbered 13, after V lost 4 bases and J lost 0 bases. This CDR3 is CASSQFVYRGPTNTGELFF. CDR3 sequence (DNA): TGTGCCAGCAGCCAGTTTGTTTACAGGGGGCCTACGAACACCGGGGAGCTGTTTTTT.

CDR3 DNA sequence: TGCACCAGCAGCCAAGATAGCAAGGCTCTAGCGGGAGGGGGGACTCTCTACGAGCAGTACTTC. Its protein is CTSSQDSKALAGGGTLYEQYF. The chain carries TRBV1 and TRBJ2-7; the table gives TRBD2 as D, unverified against the DNA. TRBV1 is annotated as a pseudogene. The CDR3 spans 21 residues.